The sequence of this T cell receptor (beta chain) was determined in a study of T-cell reconstitution after alpha-beta-depleted transplantation in children. The study, taken as a whole, reports: Reportedly, alpha-beta T cells present about two months post-transplant originated from several hundred expanded clones of graft origin. In some patients, recipient T cells and intrathymic progenitors surviving conditioning explained high day-60 diversity.

The V gene lost 0 bases and the J gene lost 4 bases, with 16 bases spanning the gap. The CDR3 covers 16 residues. Germline V gene lookup returns CDR1 LGHNA and CDR2 YSLEER. Turning to this clonotype: The antigen is unknown.

The TCRbeta library incorporated unique molecular identifiers. TCRdb re-derived calls from the PCR reads in MiXCR, one entry per CDR3 protein. The table lists around 580,000 distinct CDR3 sequences, 23% of them singletons, with 13% to 15% in the top ten. The chain links TRBV4-3 to TRBJ2-7; a weak D match, TRBD1 (5 bases). Sequencing was performed on PBMCs, mostly from graft donor cells, taken 360 days after TCRalphabeta/CD19-depleted stem cell transplant. The origin of this receptor is a boy less than two years old who had a stem cell transplant for acute myeloid leukemia, so the T cells may come from the graft donor. CDR3 in amino acids: CASSQDPGGRAYEQYF. CDR3 coding DNA: TGCGCCAGCAGCCAAGATCCGGGTGGCAGGGCTTACGAGCAGTACTTC.